The 32 T cell receptor beta chains reported below all come from one sample, sequenced in a study of T cells after yellow fever vaccination (dated by TCRdb to 2018 to 2020). Library preparation employed 5' RACE. TCRdb records Illumina NovaSeq 6000 as the sequencer. TCRdb's own reprocessing of the public reads used fastp at Q25 and MiXCR and kept productive beta chains. One record per CDR3 amino acid sequence lists the most common genes and DNA. This sample holds roughly 350,000 distinct CDR3 sequences; approximately 4% were observed only once. Around 23% of the sample belongs to the ten largest clones. Reading the label with the study, this specimen's treatment or condition is: live attenuated yellow fever vaccine strain. Sequencing used PBMCs, obtained 5 days after the yellow fever booster vaccination. The source is a man aged 18 to 30 who received the YFV17D yellow fever vaccine.

This clonotype was detected many times. This sequence joins TRBV4-2 and TRBJ1-3, with TRBD1 as a possible D gene (5 bases). The CDR3 contains 16 residues. Per germline, CDR1 LGHNA and CDR2 YNFKEQ. V was shortened by 4 bases and J by 2 bases, with 15 bases between the two germline ends. DNA for the CDR3: TGTGCCAGCAGCCCGGGGGTGATTAACCCTGGAAACACCATATATTTT. Residues: CASSPGVINPGNTIYF.

This clonotype was picked up a small number of times. The V gene is TRBV5-1, the J gene TRBJ2-5; D is possibly TRBD1 (6 bases). The germline V gene has CDR1 SGHRS and CDR2 YFSETQ. CDR3 size: 15 residues. Between the trimmed V and J ends, which lost 0 bases and 4 bases, there was a span of 13 bases. This CDR3 reads CASSLDNRARETQYF. CDR3 sequence (DNA): TGCGCCAGCAGCTTGGATAACAGGGCCCGAGAGACCCAGTACTTC. Combining the CDR3 with reference TRBV5-1 and TRBJ2-5 gives the whole variable domain KAGVTQTPRYLIKTRGQQVTLSCSPISGHRSVSWYQQTPGQGLQFLFEYFSETQRNKGNFPGRFSGRQFSNSRSEMNVSTLELGDSALYLCASSLDNRARETQYFGPGTRLLVL.

The rearrangement links TRBV5-1 to TRBJ1-1; maybe TRBD1 (6 bases). The V gene lost 5 bases and the J gene lost 4 bases, with 18 bases spanning the gap. The germline V gene has CDR1 SGHRS and CDR2 YFSETQ. The CDR3 runs 15 residues. The CDR3 spells CASRQRTDGGTEAFF. The DNA for the CDR3 is TGCGCCAGCAGACAAAGGACAGACGGGGGCACTGAAGCTTTCTTT.

This clonotype was seen more than once but under ten times. The chain couples TRBV9 to TRBJ1-3; no clear D gene. Looked up from germline, CDR1 is SGDLS and CDR2 is YYNGEE. Trimming cost V 0 bases and J 0 bases, with 10 bases left between them. The CDR3 totals 16 residues. CDR3 bases: TGTGCCAGCAGCGTAGACAGCCCGAGCTCTGGAAACACCATATATTTT. The encoded protein is CASSVDSPSSGNTIYF. Filled out from reference TRBV9 and TRBJ1-3, the complete variable domain reads DSGVTQTPKHLITATGQRVTLRCSPRSGDLSVYWYQQSLDQGLQFLIQYYNGEERAKGNILERFSAQQFPDLHSELNLSSLELGDSALYFCASSVDSPSSGNTIYFGEGSWLTVV.

The V call is TRBV5-1, the J call TRBJ2-1; 7 bases match TRBD1. After removal of 4 bases from V and 5 bases from J, the junction contained 6 bases not matched to a gene. The CDR3 extends over 14 amino acids. Germline V gene lookup returns CDR1 SGHRS and CDR2 YFSETQ. The CDR3 DNA reads TGCGCCAGCAGCGGCTCACAGGGGAACAATGAGCAGTTCTTC. Translating it yields CASSGSQGNNEQFF.

This clonotype was picked up many times. The CDR3 region is CASSLTSAVRETQYF. The CDR3, as DNA: TGTGCCAGCAGCTTAACCTCAGCGGTTAGGGAGACCCAGTACTTC. The rearrangement joins TRBV7-9 to TRBJ2-5; TRBD2 is a possible D gene (5 bases). V dropped 2 bases and J dropped 5 bases, with 15 bases sitting between them. Germline V gives CDR1 SEHNR, CDR2 FQNEAQ (reference sequence). The CDR3 covers 15 residues.

The V gene is TRBV30, the J gene TRBJ2-3; TRBD2 aligns across 9 bases. The CDR3 has 16 residues. Germline CDR1 is GTSNPN and CDR2 is SVGIG (reference sequence). The trim removed 0 bases at V and 3 bases at J, leaving 7 bases unmatched. The CDR3 sequence: CAWSVGLAGLTDTQYF. Here the CDR3 DNA reads TGTGCCTGGAGTGTAGGGCTAGCGGGGTTAACAGATACGCAGTATTTT.

This clonotype was counted between two and nine times. This chain joins TRBV20-1 and TRBJ2-1; D remains ambiguous. The CDR3 is made up of 13 amino acids. Germline assignment: CDR1 DFQATT and CDR2 SNEGSKA (reference sequence). Between the trimmed V and J ends, which lost 7 bases and 7 bases, there was a span of 17 bases. The CDR3 loop reads CSVQVGNRNEQFF. The CDR3 DNA reads as TGCAGTGTTCAAGTCGGTAATCGGAATGAGCAGTTCTTC.

This clonotype was counted only a few times. The V and J genes are TRBV18 and TRBJ2-1; D unclear. CDR3 size: 15 residues. V dropped 3 bases and J dropped 3 bases, with 12 bases sitting between them. Germline V gene sequence: CDR1 KGHSH, CDR2 LQKENI. For the CDR3, the DNA is TGTGCCAGCTCACCCCCTGGCCGAGTCTACAATGAGCAGTTCTTC. Amino acid sequence: CASSPPGRVYNEQFF.

The chain links TRBV4-1 to TRBJ2-1; TRBD2 agrees at 13 bases. The germline CDR1 and CDR2 sequences are MGHRA and YSYEKL. The CDR3 covers 18 residues. With V trimmed by 5 bases and J by 5 bases, 12 bases remained unmatched. The CDR3, as DNA: TGCGCCAGCAGCGAAAAGACTAGCGGGGGGTGGGGAAACAATGAGCAGTTCTTC. It translates to CASSEKTSGGWGNNEQFF.

This clonotype was counted at least ten times. The CDR3 DNA reads TGCGCCAGCAGCTCCCCCGGGACTAGTTTGATCGGGGAGCTGTTTTTT. Encoded protein: CASSSPGTSLIGELFF. The chain couples TRBV5-1 to TRBJ2-2; 8 nucleotides agree with TRBD2. With 3 bases clipped from V and 7 bases from J, the junction kept 11 bases outside the gene matches. The CDR3 is made up of 16 amino acids. Germline CDR1 and CDR2: SGHRS and YFSETQ.

This clonotype came up a few times. V and J are TRBV7-2 and TRBJ2-7; TRBD2 is a possible D gene (5 bases). This CDR3 region has 18 residues. Germline loops: CDR1 SGHTA, CDR2 FQGNSA. V gave up 4 bases and J gave up 0 bases, with 22 bases separating them. CDR3 DNA: TGTGCCAGCAGCTCCCCTAGGGTAGCGACCGCCTACTCCTACGAGCAGTACTTC. Encoded protein: CASSSPRVATAYSYEQYF. The variable domain in full, with the rest retrieved from reference TRBV7-2 and TRBJ2-7, is GAGVSQSPSNKVTEKGKDVELRCDPISGHTALYWYRQSLGQGLEFLIYFQGNSAPDKSGLPSDRFSAERTGGSVSTLTIQRTQQEDSAVYLCASSSPRVATAYSYEQYFGPGTRLTVT.

This clonotype has at least ten counts. The J gene is TRBJ1-6, the V gene TRBV5-1; TRBD1 matches 9 bases. The CDR3 totals 22 residues. Germline V gives CDR1 SGHRS, CDR2 YFSETQ. The ends lost 0 bases at V and 4 bases at J; junction bases unmatched: 20. CDR3 loop: CASSLESPGQGIRGLYNSPLHF. CDR3 coding DNA: TGCGCCAGCAGCTTGGAATCTCCAGGACAGGGGATTCGGGGCCTTTATAATTCACCCCTCCACTTT.

This clonotype was found many times. The CDR3 nucleotides read TGTGCCAGCAGCTTAGCAGGGGGCCCATTCCAAGAGACCCAGTACTTC. Protein sequence: CASSLAGGPFQETQYF. This chain links TRBV7-8 with TRBJ2-5; 7 nucleotides align to TRBD1. The V segment lost 0 bases and the J segment 1 base; nucleotides outside the gene matches: 5. The CDR3 runs 16 residues. The germline V gene has CDR1 SGHVS and CDR2 FQNEAQ.

The J gene is TRBJ2-5, the V gene TRBV7-9; D call uncertain. Germline assignment: CDR1 SEHNR and CDR2 FQNEAQ (reference sequence). The CDR3 is 11 amino acids. Trimming pared 8 bases from V and 5 bases from J, leaving 9 bases between. This chain's CDR3 is CASPYGETQYF. CDR3 coding DNA: TGTGCCAGCCCCTATGGCGAGACCCAGTACTTC.

V is TRBV12-3 or TRBV12-4 and J is TRBJ1-2; D is undetermined. There are 13 residues in the CDR3. Trimming stripped 7 bases from V and 5 bases from J, with 14 bases between. The CDR3 here is CASTPSGFYGYTF. The CDR3 nucleotides are TGTGCCAGCACTCCTTCGGGGTTTTATGGCTACACCTTC.

This rearrangement joins TRBV5-1 to TRBJ1-3; D is uncertain. The CDR3 contains 16 residues. Trimming removed 0 bases from V and 0 bases from J, with 10 bases in between. From germline, CDR1 is SGHRS and CDR2 YFSETQ. Written as DNA, the CDR3 is TGCGCCAGCAGCTTGGCCCCGGACCCCTCTGGAAACACCATATATTTT. Translated, it gives CASSLAPDPSGNTIYF.

This clonotype was found a few times. V gene TRBV12-3 or TRBV12-4 combines with J gene TRBJ1-2; D remains unclear. This CDR3 region has 14 residues. The V gene lost 0 bases and the J gene lost 6 bases, with 11 bases spanning the gap. In DNA, the CDR3 is TGTGCCAGCAGTTTAGCGCATGTCCCGGATGGCTACACCTTC. Translated, it gives CASSLAHVPDGYTF.

The chain combines TRBV20-1 with TRBJ2-5, with TRBD2 matching over 9 bases. In germline, CDR1 is DFQATT, CDR2 SNEGSKA (reference sequence). The CDR3 totals 15 residues. After removal of 1 base from V and 4 bases from J, the junction contained 7 bases not matched to a gene. DNA of the CDR3: TGCAGTGCTAGAGCTCCGCGGGGGGGCGGAGAGACCCAGTACTTC. Amino acids: CSARAPRGGGETQYF.

CDR3 region: CAWSTGQGPLNEQFF. For the CDR3, the DNA is TGTGCCTGGAGTACGGGACAGGGGCCCCTCAATGAGCAGTTCTTC. This rearrangement joins TRBV30 to TRBJ2-1, with 10 nucleotides matching TRBD1. The CDR3 runs to 15 residues. Germline V CDR1 and CDR2: GTSNPN, SVGIG (reference sequence). V shed 2 bases, J shed 6 bases, and the junction held 7 bases outside the gene matches.

For the CDR3, the DNA is TGTGCCAGCAGCTTTAACAGGGGGGGTGAGACCCAGTACTTC. This sequence encodes CASSFNRGGETQYF. The chain recombines TRBV11-2 with TRBJ2-5, with D perhaps TRBD1 (8 bases). Germline V gene data show CDR1 as SGHAT and CDR2 as FQNNGV. Trimming stripped 3 bases from V and 5 bases from J, with 13 bases between. The CDR3 contains 14 residues.

This clonotype was seen more than once but under ten times. This chain joins TRBV6-6 and TRBJ1-6; D is ambiguous. The CDR3 runs to 13 residues. Per the germline V gene, CDR1 is MNHNY and CDR2 is SVGAGI (reference sequence). The V end lost 2 bases, the J end lost 10 bases, and 9 bases lay between the germline ends. The CDR3 nucleotides are TGTGCCAGCAGTTACGGAAGTTACTCACCCCTCCACTTT. This translates into CASSYGSYSPLHF.

The chain links TRBV20-1 to TRBJ2-7; D might be TRBD1 or TRBD2, each matching 6 bases. The length of the CDR3 is 11 residues. Germline V lookup: CDR1 DFQATT, CDR2 SNEGSKA (reference sequence). The germline V and J ends were trimmed by 7 bases and 6 bases, with 13 bases remaining between them. The CDR3 DNA reads as TGCAGTGTTCTGGGGGGCCTCGAGCAGTACGTC. Translating it yields CSVLGGLEQYV.

In this sample, this clonotype turned up many times. The V and J genes are TRBV7-2 and TRBJ1-6; D is unclear. CDR1 SGHTA and CDR2 FQGNSA come from the germline V gene. This CDR3 has 11 amino acids. V was shortened by 3 bases and J by 8 bases, with 2 bases between the two germline ends. CDR3 protein: CASSFDSPLHF. The DNA for the CDR3 is TGTGCCAGCAGCTTTGATTCACCCCTCCACTTT. The whole variable domain, remainder taken from reference TRBV7-2 and TRBJ1-6, is GAGVSQSPSNKVTEKGKDVELRCDPISGHTALYWYRQSLGQGLEFLIYFQGNSAPDKSGLPSDRFSAERTGGSVSTLTIQRTQQEDSAVYLCASSFDSPLHFGNGTRLTVT.

The table lists this clonotype with a few counts. CDR3 in DNA: TGTGCCAGCAGCCCGATGACAGGGTTCCGTGGCTACACCTTC. This encodes CASSPMTGFRGYTF. The chain carries TRBV5-4 and TRBJ1-2; TRBD1 aligns across 7 bases. The junction had 10 bases not matched to a gene; V was cut back by 4 bases and J by 7 bases. Germline CDR1 is SGHNT and CDR2 is YYREEE (reference sequence). The CDR3 runs to 14 residues.

In the case of this clonotype: Being one base from a much bigger clone, this may be a read error. The chain recombines TRBV4-2 with TRBJ2-4; tentatively, D is TRBD2 (5 bases). The germline CDR1 and CDR2 sequences are LGHNA and YNFKEQ. The CDR3 sequence is 13 residues long. The V gene lost 4 bases and the J gene lost 16 bases, with 20 bases spanning the gap. DNA of the CDR3: TGTGCCAGCAGCCCGGGGATTAGTGGAATAATATACTTC. Encoded protein: CASSPGISGIIYF.

This clonotype has a handful of counts. The chain joins TRBV4-2 to TRBJ2-1, with D uncertain. The CDR3 extends over 15 amino acids. The germline CDR1 and CDR2 sequences are LGHNA and YNFKEQ. Trimming left V 3 bases short and J 7 bases short, with 16 bases between. This CDR3 is CASSHEVLLRNEQFF. In nucleotides, the CDR3 is TGTGCCAGCAGCCACGAGGTCCTCCTTAGAAATGAGCAGTTCTTC.

This clonotype was picked up a small number of times. This chain connects TRBV18 to TRBJ1-5; 10 nucleotides match TRBD1. The germline CDR1 and CDR2 sequences are KGHSH and LQKENI. The CDR3 sequence is 16 residues long. Trimming at V came to 3 bases and at J to 6 bases, leaving 8 bases not matched to a gene. In DNA form, the CDR3 reads TGTGCCAGCTCACCCATGACAGGGGGCGCGGGTCAGCCCCAGCATTTT. Translated: CASSPMTGGAGQPQHF.

This chain connects TRBV7-8 to TRBJ2-7, with D uncertain. The CDR3 covers 15 residues. Germline loops: CDR1 SGHVS, CDR2 FQNEAQ. Trimming removed 1 base from V and 5 bases from J, with 15 bases in between. CDR3 DNA: TGTGCCAGCAGCTTAGGCGTCGCCGACACCAACGAGCAGTACTTC. Its protein is CASSLGVADTNEQYF.

This clonotype has more than one count but fewer than ten. The V call is TRBV28, the J call TRBJ2-1; TRBD1 is a possible D gene (5 bases). V gave up 3 bases and J gave up 6 bases, with 15 bases separating them. The germline gives CDR1 MDHEN, CDR2 SYDVKM. The CDR3 has 15 amino acids. The CDR3 loop is CASSFALGAVNEQFF. For the CDR3, the DNA is TGTGCCAGCAGTTTCGCGCTTGGGGCAGTCAATGAGCAGTTCTTC.

This clonotype showed up just a few times. DNA of the CDR3: TGCGCCAGCAGCCACCTGCGGACAGGATTGGGGACCCAGTACTTC. It encodes CASSHLRTGLGTQYF. The V call is TRBV4-1, the J call TRBJ2-5; TRBD1 matches 7 bases. CDR3 length: 15 residues. From germline, CDR1 is MGHRA and CDR2 YSYEKL. Trimming took 3 bases from V and 7 from J; bases not matched to a gene: 11.

The rearrangement uses TRBV5-1 and TRBJ1-2, with D possibly TRBD1 on 5 matching bases. Germline-derived CDR1 and CDR2 are SGHRS and YFSETQ. The germline V and J ends were trimmed by 5 bases and 6 bases, with 14 bases remaining between them. The CDR3 sequence is 13 residues long. CDR3 in amino acids: CASRLQGEDGYTF. The CDR3 region has the DNA TGCGCCAGCAGATTGCAGGGTGAGGATGGCTACACCTTC.